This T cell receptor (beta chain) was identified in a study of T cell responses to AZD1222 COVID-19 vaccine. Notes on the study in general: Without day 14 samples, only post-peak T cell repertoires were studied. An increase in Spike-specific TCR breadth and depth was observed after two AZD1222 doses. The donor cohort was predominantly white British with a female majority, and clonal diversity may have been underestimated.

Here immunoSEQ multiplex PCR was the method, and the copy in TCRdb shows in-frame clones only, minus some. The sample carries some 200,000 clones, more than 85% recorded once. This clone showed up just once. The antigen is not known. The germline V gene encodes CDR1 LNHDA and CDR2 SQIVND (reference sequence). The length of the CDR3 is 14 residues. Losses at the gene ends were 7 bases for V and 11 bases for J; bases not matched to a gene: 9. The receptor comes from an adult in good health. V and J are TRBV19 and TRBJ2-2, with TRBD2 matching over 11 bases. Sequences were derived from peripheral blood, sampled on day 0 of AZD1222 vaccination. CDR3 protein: CASMRGTSGLELFF. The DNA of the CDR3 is TGTGCCAGTATGAGGGGGACTAGCGGCCTAGAGCTGTTTTTT.